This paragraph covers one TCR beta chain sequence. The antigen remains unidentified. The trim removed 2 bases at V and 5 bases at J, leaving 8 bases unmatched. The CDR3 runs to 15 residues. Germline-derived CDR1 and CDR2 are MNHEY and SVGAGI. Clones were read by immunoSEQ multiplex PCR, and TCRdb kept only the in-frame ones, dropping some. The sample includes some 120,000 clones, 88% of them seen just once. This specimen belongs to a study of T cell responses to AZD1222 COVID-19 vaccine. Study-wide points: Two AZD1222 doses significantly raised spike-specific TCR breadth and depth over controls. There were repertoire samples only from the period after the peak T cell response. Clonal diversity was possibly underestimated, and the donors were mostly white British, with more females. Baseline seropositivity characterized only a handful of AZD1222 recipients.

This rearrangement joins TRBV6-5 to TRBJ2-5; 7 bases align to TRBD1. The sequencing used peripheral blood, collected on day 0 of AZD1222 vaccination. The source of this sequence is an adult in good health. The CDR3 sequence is CASSYPALGGETQYF. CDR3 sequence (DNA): TGTGCCAGCAGTTACCCAGCCCTAGGGGGCGAGACCCAGTACTTC.